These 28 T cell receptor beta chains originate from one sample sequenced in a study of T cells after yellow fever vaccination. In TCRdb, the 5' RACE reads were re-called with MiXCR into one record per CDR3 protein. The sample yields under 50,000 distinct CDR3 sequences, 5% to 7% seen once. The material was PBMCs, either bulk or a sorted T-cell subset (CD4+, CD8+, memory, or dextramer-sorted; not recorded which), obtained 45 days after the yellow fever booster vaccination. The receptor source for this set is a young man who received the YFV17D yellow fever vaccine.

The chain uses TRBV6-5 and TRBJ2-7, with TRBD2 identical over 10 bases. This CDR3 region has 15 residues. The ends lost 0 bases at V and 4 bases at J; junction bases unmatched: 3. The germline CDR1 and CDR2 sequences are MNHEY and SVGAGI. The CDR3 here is CASSYSPSGSYEQYF. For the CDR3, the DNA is TGTGCCAGCAGTTACTCTCCTAGCGGGAGTTACGAGCAGTACTTC.

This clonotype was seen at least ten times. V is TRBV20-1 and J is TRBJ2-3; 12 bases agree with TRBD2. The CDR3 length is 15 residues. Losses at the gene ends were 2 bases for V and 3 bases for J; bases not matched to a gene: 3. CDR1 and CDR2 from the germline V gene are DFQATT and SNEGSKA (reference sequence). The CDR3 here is CSARRLAGVTDTQYF. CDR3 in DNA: TGCAGTGCTAGACGACTAGCGGGGGTAACAGATACGCAGTATTTT.

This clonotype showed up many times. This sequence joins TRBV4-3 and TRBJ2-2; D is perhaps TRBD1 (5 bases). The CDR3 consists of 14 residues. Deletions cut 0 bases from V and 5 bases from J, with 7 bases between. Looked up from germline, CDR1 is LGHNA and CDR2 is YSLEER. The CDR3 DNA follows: TGCGCCAGCAGCCAAGAGGCAGGGACCGGGGAGCTGTTTTTT. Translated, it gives CASSQEAGTGELFF.

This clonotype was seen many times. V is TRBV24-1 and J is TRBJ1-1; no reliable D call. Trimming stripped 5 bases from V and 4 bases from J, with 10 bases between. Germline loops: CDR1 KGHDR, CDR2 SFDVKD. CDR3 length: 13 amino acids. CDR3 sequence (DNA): TGTGCCACCAGTGCCGGGGTGGGCACTGAAGCTTTCTTT. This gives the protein CATSAGVGTEAFF.

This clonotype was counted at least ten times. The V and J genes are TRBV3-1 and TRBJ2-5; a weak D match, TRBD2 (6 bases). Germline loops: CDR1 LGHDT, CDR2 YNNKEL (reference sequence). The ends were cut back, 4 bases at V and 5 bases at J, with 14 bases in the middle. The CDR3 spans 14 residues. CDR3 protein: CASSPGGTRETQYF. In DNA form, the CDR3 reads TGTGCCAGCAGCCCGGGCGGGACCCGGGAGACCCAGTACTTC.

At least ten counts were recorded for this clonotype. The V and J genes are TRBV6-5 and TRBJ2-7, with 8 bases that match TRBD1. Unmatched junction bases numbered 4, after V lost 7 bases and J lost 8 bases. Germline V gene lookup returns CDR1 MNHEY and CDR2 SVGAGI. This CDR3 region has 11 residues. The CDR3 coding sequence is TGTGCCAGCAAAGACAGGGGCCAGCAGTACTTC. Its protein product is CASKDRGQQYF.

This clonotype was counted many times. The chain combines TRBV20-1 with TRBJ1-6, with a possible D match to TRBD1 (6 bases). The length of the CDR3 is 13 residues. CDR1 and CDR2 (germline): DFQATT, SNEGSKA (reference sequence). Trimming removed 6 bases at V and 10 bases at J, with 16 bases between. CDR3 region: CSARTVIRSPLHF. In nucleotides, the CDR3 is TGCAGTGCGCGGACAGTGATTAGATCACCCCTCCACTTT.

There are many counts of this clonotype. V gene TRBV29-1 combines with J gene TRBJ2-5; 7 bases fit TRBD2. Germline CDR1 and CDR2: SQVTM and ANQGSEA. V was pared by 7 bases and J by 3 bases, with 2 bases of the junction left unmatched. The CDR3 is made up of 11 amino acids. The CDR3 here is CSAREEETQYF. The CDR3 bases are TGCAGCGCCCGGGAGGAAGAGACCCAGTACTTC.

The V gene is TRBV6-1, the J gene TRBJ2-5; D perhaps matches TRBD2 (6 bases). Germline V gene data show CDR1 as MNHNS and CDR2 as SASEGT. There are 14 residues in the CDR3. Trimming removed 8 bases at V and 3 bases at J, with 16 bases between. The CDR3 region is CASRSLGGEETQYF. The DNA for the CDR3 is TGTGCCAGCCGAAGTCTCGGCGGGGAAGAGACCCAGTACTTC.

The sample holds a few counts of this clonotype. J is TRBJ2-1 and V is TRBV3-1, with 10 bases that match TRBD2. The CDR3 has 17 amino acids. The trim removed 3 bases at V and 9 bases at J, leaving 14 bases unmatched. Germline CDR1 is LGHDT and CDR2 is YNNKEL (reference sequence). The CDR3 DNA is TGTGCCAGCAGCCATTCACTAGCGGGGCCCCGGTCGTCTGAGCAGTTCTTC. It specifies CASSHSLAGPRSSEQFF.

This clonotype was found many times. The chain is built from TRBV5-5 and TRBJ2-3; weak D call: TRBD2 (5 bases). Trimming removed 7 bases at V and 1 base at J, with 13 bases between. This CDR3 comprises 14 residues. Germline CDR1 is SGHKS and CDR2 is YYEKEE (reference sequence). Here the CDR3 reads CASSTGRRTDTQYF. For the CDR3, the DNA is TGTGCCAGCTCGACGGGGAGACGCACAGATACGCAGTATTTT.

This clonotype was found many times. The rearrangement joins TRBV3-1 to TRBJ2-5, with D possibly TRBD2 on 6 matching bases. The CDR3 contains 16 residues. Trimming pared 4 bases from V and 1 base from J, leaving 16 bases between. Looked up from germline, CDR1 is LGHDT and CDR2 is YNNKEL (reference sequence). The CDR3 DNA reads TGTGCCAGCAGCCCCCTGCGGGATAGCGGCCAAGAGACCCAGTACTTC. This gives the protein CASSPLRDSGQETQYF.

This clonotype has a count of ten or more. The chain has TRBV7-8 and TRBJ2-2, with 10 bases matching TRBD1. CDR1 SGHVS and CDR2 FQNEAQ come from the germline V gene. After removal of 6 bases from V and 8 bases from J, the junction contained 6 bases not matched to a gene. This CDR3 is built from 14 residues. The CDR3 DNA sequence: TGTGCCAGCAGTCAAGGGACAGGGGTTGGGGAGCTGTTTTTT. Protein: CASSQGTGVGELFF.

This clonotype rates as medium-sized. CDR3 in DNA: TGTGCCAGCAGCTTGGCGGGACTAGGCTACGAGCAGTACTTC. Protein product: CASSLAGLGYEQYF. This sequence joins TRBV7-2 and TRBJ2-7, with 8 bases that match TRBD2. CDR1 and CDR2 (germline): SGHTA, FQGNSA. This CDR3 spans 14 amino acids. V was pared by 3 bases and J by 3 bases, with 4 bases of the junction left unmatched.

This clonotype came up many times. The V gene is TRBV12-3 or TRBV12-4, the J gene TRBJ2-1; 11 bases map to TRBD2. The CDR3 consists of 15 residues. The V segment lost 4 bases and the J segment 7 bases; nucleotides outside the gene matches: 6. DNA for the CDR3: TGTGCCAGCAGTTCCGGGACTAGCGGATTAAATGAGCAGTTCTTC. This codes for CASSSGTSGLNEQFF.

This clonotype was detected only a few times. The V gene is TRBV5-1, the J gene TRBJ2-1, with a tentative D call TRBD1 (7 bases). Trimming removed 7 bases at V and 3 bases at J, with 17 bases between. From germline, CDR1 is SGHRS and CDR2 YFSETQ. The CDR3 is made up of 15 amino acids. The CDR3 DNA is TGCGCCAGCCAAGTTGCGGGACAGCACTACAATGAGCAGTTCTTC. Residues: CASQVAGQHYNEQFF.

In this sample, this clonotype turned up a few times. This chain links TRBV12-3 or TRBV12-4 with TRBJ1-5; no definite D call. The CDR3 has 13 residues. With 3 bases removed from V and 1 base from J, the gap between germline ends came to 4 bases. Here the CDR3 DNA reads TGTGCCAGCAGTTTTGGGAGCAATCAGCCCCAGCATTTT. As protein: CASSFGSNQPQHF.

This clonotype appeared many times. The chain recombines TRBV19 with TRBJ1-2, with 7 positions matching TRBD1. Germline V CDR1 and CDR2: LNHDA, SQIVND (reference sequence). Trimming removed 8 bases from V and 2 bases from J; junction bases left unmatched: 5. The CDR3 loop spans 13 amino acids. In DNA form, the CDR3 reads TGTGCCAGTTCGACAGGGTTGAACTATGGCTACACCTTC. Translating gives CASSTGLNYGYTF.

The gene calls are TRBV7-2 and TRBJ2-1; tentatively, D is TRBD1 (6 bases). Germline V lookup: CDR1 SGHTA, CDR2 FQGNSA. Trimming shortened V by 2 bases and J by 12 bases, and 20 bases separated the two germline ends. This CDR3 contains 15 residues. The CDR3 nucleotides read TGTGCCAGCAGCTTACCGGGACAAATCTGGATTCGGCAGTTCTTC. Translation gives CASSLPGQIWIRQFF.

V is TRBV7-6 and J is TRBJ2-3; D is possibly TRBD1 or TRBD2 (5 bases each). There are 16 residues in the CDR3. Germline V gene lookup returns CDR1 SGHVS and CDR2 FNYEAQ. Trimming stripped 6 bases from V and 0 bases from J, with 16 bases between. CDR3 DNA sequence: TGTGCCAGCAGTCGCCGGGACCGAGAAAGCACAGATACGCAGTATTTT. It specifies CASSRRDRESTDTQYF.

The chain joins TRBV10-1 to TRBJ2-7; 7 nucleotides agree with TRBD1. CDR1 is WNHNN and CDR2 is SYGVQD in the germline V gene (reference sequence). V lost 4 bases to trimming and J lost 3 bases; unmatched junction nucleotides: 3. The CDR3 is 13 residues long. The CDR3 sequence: CASSGQGFYEQYF. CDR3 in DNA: TGCGCCAGCAGTGGACAGGGCTTCTACGAGCAGTACTTC.

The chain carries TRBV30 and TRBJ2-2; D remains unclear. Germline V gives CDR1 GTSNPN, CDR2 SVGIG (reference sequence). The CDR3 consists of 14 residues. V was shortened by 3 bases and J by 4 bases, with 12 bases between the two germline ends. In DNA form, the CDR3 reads TGTGCCTGGAGGCGAATTGGACCCACCGGGGAGCTGTTTTTT. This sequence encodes CAWRRIGPTGELFF. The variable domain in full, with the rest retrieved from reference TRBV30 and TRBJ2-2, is SQTIHQWPATLVQPVGSPLSLECTVEGTSNPNLYWYRQAAGRGLQLLFYSVGIGQISSEVPQNLSASRPQDRQFILSSKKLLLSDSGFYLCAWRRIGPTGELFFGEGSRLTVL.

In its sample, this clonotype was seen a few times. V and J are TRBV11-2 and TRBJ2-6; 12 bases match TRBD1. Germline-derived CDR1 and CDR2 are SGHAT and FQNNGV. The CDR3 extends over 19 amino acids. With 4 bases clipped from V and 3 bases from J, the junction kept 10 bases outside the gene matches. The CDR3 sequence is CASSSPTGTGGFGANVLTF. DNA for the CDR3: TGTGCCAGCAGCTCACCGACCGGGACAGGGGGCTTTGGGGCCAACGTCCTGACTTTC.

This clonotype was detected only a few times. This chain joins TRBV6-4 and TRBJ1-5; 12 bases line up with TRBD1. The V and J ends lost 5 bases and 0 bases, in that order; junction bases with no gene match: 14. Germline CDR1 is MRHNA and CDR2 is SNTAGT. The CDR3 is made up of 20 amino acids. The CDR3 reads CASSRRHRDRGPYSNQPQHF. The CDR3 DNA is TGTGCCAGCAGTAGACGCCACCGGGACAGGGGGCCGTATAGCAATCAGCCCCAGCATTTT.

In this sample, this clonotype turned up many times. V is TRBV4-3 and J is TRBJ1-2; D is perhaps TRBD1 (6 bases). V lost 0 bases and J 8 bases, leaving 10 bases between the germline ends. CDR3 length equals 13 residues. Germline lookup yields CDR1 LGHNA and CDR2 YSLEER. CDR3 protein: CASSQDRGMGYTF. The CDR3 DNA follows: TGCGCCAGCAGCCAAGACAGGGGTATGGGCTACACCTTC.

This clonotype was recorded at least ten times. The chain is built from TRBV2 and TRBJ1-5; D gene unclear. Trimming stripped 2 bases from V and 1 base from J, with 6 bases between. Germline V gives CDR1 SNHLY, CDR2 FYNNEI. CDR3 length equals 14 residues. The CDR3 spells CASSETGSNQPQHF. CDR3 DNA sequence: TGTGCCAGCAGTGAAACTGGGAGCAATCAGCCCCAGCATTTT.

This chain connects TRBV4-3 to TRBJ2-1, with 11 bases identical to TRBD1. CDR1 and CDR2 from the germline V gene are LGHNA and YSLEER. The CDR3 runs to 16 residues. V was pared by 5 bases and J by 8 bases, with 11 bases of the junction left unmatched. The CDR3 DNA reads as TGCGCCAGCAGCTTAACCGGGACAGGGGGTCGCGATGAGCAGTTCTTC. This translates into CASSLTGTGGRDEQFF.

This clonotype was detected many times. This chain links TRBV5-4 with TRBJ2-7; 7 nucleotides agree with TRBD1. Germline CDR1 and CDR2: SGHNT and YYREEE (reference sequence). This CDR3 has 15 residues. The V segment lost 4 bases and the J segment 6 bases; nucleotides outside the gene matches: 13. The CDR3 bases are TGTGCCAGCAGCGCGGACAGGCCGCGTGGGACCGAGCAGTACTTC. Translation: CASSADRPRGTEQYF.